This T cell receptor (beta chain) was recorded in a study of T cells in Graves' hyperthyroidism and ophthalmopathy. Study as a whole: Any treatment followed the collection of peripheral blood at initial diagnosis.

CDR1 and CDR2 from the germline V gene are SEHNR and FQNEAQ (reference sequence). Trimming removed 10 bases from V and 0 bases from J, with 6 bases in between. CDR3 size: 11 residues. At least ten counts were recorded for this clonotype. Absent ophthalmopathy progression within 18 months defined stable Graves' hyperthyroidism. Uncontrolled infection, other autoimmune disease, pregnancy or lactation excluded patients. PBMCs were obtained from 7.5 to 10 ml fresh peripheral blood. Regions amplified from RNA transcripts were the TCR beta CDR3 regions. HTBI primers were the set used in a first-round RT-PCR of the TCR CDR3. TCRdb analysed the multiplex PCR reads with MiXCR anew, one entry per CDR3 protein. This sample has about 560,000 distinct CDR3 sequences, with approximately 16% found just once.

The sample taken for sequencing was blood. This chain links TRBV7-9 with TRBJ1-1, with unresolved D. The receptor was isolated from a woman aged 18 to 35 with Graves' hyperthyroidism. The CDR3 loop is CANSMNTEAFF. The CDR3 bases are TGTGCCAACTCCATGAACACTGAAGCTTTCTTT.